This passage covers 29 T cell receptor beta chains from one sample sequenced in a study of cytomegalovirus exposure and HLA in healthy donors. It was with 60 Vbeta and 13 Jbeta primers that the PCR ran. Libraries were prepared by immunoSEQ multiplex PCR; TCRdb keeps only in-frame clonotypes and omits some of them. The data hold roughly 88,000 clones, with roughly 72% observed a single time. The sequencing sample was made of PBMCs. Receptors were obtained from a man aged 25-40 years in good health and CMV-seropositive.

There are a few counts of this clone. The gene calls are TRBV9 and TRBJ2-1; 8 bases are shared with TRBD2. The V gene end was trimmed by 1 base and the J gene end by 3 bases; junction bases not matched to a gene: 3. CDR1 is SGDLS, CDR2 YYNGEE, per germline. The CDR3 spans 15 residues. The CDR3 spells CASSVTSGFYNEQFF. CDR3 DNA: TGTGCCAGCAGCGTAACTAGCGGATTCTACAATGAGCAGTTCTTC.

The rearrangement uses TRBV6-6 and TRBJ2-7; D unresolved. Germline CDR1 and CDR2: MNHNY and SVGAGI (reference sequence). V was cut by 1 base and J by 2 bases, with 9 bases left in between. The length of the CDR3 is 14 residues. The CDR3 is CASSYFESPYEQYF. CDR3 nucleotide sequence: TGTGCCAGCAGTTACTTTGAGTCCCCCTACGAGCAGTACTTC.

This chain links TRBV19 with TRBJ2-3, with 7 positions matching TRBD2. J was trimmed by 3 bases and V by 5 bases; bases with no gene match: 2. The CDR3 contains 13 residues. The germline V gene encodes CDR1 LNHDA and CDR2 SQIVND (reference sequence). The CDR3 DNA reads TGTGCCAGTAGTGGGCGGGAGACAGATACGCAGTATTTT. Its translation is CASSGRETDTQYF.

V is TRBV9 and J is TRBJ1-6, with 9 bases that match TRBD1. There are 15 residues in the CDR3. The germline V gene encodes CDR1 SGDLS and CDR2 YYNGEE. After removal of 4 bases from V and 6 bases from J, the junction contained 5 bases not matched to a gene. The CDR3 is CASSIGTGPNSPLHF. CDR3 nucleotide sequence: TGTGCCAGCAGCATTGGGACAGGGCCTAATTCACCCCTCCACTTT.

The chain has TRBV10-3 and TRBJ2-3; perhaps TRBD2 as D (7 bases). The CDR3 totals 15 residues. Germline V gene sequence: CDR1 ENHRY, CDR2 SYGVKD. V was clipped by 11 bases and J by 0 bases, with 18 bases between them. CDR3 DNA sequence: TGTGCCTCCCGAGGGGGGGAGACTAGCACAGATACGCAGTATTTT. As protein: CASRGGETSTDTQYF.

This clone was counted only a few times. The gene calls are TRBV13 and TRBJ1-4; 10 bases agree with TRBD1. The CDR3 totals 15 residues. Germline V CDR1 and CDR2: PRHDT, FYEKMQ (reference sequence). V shed 4 bases and J 2 bases; nucleotides not matched to a gene: 1. CDR3 amino acids: CASSSTGGTNEKLFF. The CDR3 DNA is TGTGCCAGCAGCTCGACAGGGGGCACTAATGAAAAACTGTTTTTT.

This sequence joins TRBV7-9 and TRBJ2-2; the D is unclear. The V end was cut by 5 bases, the J end by 0 bases, with 10 bases between. CDR1 is SEHNR, CDR2 FQNEAQ, per germline (reference sequence). The CDR3 length is 15 residues. CDR3 DNA sequence: TGTGCCAGCAGCCCGGTCGTTGCGAACACCGGGGAGCTGTTTTTT. This encodes CASSPVVANTGELFF.

The genes are TRBV27 and TRBJ2-2; D gene uncertain. This CDR3 is built from 17 residues. Looked up from germline, CDR1 is MNHEY and CDR2 is SMNVEV (reference sequence). Between the trimmed V and J ends, which lost 5 bases and 1 base, there was a span of 17 bases. CDR3 sequence reads: CASSPPLGIGNTGELFF. The CDR3 DNA follows: TGTGCCAGCAGTCCTCCGCTAGGAATCGGGAACACCGGGGAGCTGTTTTTT.

This clone was picked up a small number of times. V gene TRBV6-6 combines with J gene TRBJ1-5; TRBD1 agrees at 8 bases. Germline assignment: CDR1 MNHNY and CDR2 SVGAGI (reference sequence). The CDR3 totals 15 residues. V gave up 2 bases and J gave up 5 bases; unmatched junction bases: 5. CDR3 in amino acids: CASSYDGQGYQPQHF. CDR3 coding DNA: TGTGCCAGCAGTTACGATGGACAGGGCTATCAGCCCCAGCATTTT.

This clone was counted a few times. V and J are TRBV7-9 and TRBJ1-4; 7 nucleotides align to TRBD1. The germline CDR1 and CDR2 sequences are SEHNR and FQNEAQ (reference sequence). The CDR3 runs to 15 residues. V dropped 5 bases and J dropped 4; count of bases not matched to a gene: 7. The CDR3 nucleotides are TGTGCCAGCAGCCCGGGACAGTACAGTAATGAAAAACTGTTTTTT. It encodes CASSPGQYSNEKLFF.

This CDR3 is CASSSITVEQYF. CDR3 sequence (DNA): TGTGCCAGCAGCTCAATTACAGTCGAGCAGTACTTC. The gene calls are TRBV7-9 and TRBJ2-7; unclear D gene. Germline assignment: CDR1 SEHNR and CDR2 FQNEAQ (reference sequence). The V gene lost 4 bases and the J gene lost 6 bases, with 10 bases spanning the gap. The CDR3 is made up of 12 amino acids.

The rearrangement joins TRBV5-1 to TRBJ2-5; TRBD1 might be the D (5 bases). V was clipped by 2 bases and J by 4 bases, with 15 bases between them. Per the germline V gene, CDR1 is SGHRS and CDR2 is YFSETQ. The CDR3 is made up of 15 amino acids. The CDR3 reads CASSFGRGKGETQYF. In nucleotides, the CDR3 is TGCGCCAGCAGCTTTGGAAGGGGTAAGGGAGAGACCCAGTACTTC.

The V and J genes are TRBV5-6 and TRBJ2-2, with 7 bases identical to TRBD2. CDR1 is SGHDT, CDR2 YYEEEE, per germline. V dropped 1 base and J dropped 4; count of bases not matched to a gene: 1. This CDR3 has 14 amino acids. CDR3 protein: CASSLIAGTGELFF. In DNA, the CDR3 is TGTGCCAGCAGCTTGATAGCGGGCACCGGGGAGCTGTTTTTT.

The genes are TRBV19 and TRBJ1-5; D is unresolved. The CDR3 contains 17 residues. V lost 6 bases, J lost 1 base, and 19 bases lay in between. The germline V gene encodes CDR1 LNHDA and CDR2 SQIVND (reference sequence). CDR3 protein: CASRPHASGTSNQPQHF. Here the CDR3 DNA reads TGTGCCAGTAGACCCCATGCATCGGGTACCAGCAATCAGCCCCAGCATTTT.

CDR3 DNA sequence: TGTGCCAGCAGGCGAACGGTAGCCGTAAATCAGCCCCAGCATTTT. Residues: CASRRTVAVNQPQHF. This chain connects TRBV28 to TRBJ1-5; no reliable D call. Germline V lookup: CDR1 MDHEN, CDR2 SYDVKM. Trimming took 6 bases from V and 4 from J, leaving 16 bases between them. CDR3 length: 15 amino acids.

The V and J genes are TRBV7-6 and TRBJ2-1, with unresolved D. Trimming pared 2 bases from V and 5 bases from J, leaving 10 bases between. Per the germline V gene, CDR1 is SGHVS and CDR2 is FNYEAQ. CDR3 length: 14 residues. The CDR3 nucleotides are TGTGCCAGCAGCTTATTGTCAGGAAACAATGAGCAGTTCTTC. It is translated as CASSLLSGNNEQFF.

In DNA form, the CDR3 reads TGTGCCAGCAGCGTAGATGTGGGGCCCCGGCGGGAGACCCAGTACTTC. Protein: CASSVDVGPRRETQYF. The J gene is TRBJ2-5, the V gene TRBV9, with a tentative D call TRBD1 (5 bases). Trimming took 0 bases from V and 5 from J, leaving 17 bases between them. The CDR3 runs to 16 residues. CDR1 is SGDLS and CDR2 is YYNGEE in the germline V gene.

The chain employs TRBV4-1 and TRBJ1-2; D unresolved. The CDR3 contains 14 residues. Trimming cost V 0 bases and J 8 bases, with 13 bases left between them. CDR1 is MGHRA and CDR2 is YSYEKL in the germline V gene. The CDR3 reads CASSQDRGSLGYTF. Written as DNA, the CDR3 is TGCGCCAGCAGCCAAGATCGTGGCTCCCTGGGCTACACCTTC.

This clone was seen more than once but under ten times. The V and J genes are TRBV28 and TRBJ2-7, with D possibly TRBD2 on 5 matching bases. The CDR3 extends over 13 amino acids. With 8 bases removed from V and 0 bases from J, the gap between germline ends came to 11 bases. CDR1 is MDHEN, CDR2 SYDVKM, per germline. Written as DNA, the CDR3 is TGTGCCAGCCGAGGCGGGCTCTCCTACGAGCAGTACTTC. It is translated as CASRGGLSYEQYF. The whole variable domain, filled in from reference TRBV28 and TRBJ2-7, reads DVKVTQSSRYLVKRTGEKVFLECVQDMDHENMFWYRQDPGLGLRLIYFSYDVKMKEKGDIPEGYSVSREKKERFSLILESASTNQTSMYLCASRGGLSYEQYFGPGTRLTVT.

The V call is TRBV30, the J call TRBJ2-7; TRBD2 is a possible D gene (6 bases). Trimming shortened V by 4 bases and J by 5 bases, and 15 bases separated the two germline ends. The CDR3 totals 13 residues. From germline, CDR1 is GTSNPN and CDR2 SVGIG (reference sequence). The CDR3 loop is CAWNKGLLDEQYF. CDR3 in DNA: TGTGCCTGGAATAAGGGACTGTTGGACGAGCAGTACTTC.

This chain connects TRBV14 to TRBJ2-7; D may be TRBD2 (7 bases). Deletions cut 2 bases from V and 3 bases from J, with 17 bases between. In germline, CDR1 is SGHDN, CDR2 FVKESK. CDR3 length: 16 residues. This CDR3 is CASSQSLGGPRYEQYF. CDR3 bases: TGTGCCAGCAGCCAATCACTCGGGGGGCCCCGCTACGAGCAGTACTTC.

This clone was observed a handful of times. V is TRBV7-9 and J is TRBJ2-1, with 7 bases identical to TRBD1. After removal of 6 bases from V and 2 bases from J, the junction contained 10 bases not matched to a gene. Per the germline V gene, CDR1 is SEHNR and CDR2 is FQNEAQ (reference sequence). The CDR3 is 16 amino acids. CDR3 in amino acids: CASRSSRGPTYNEQFF. In nucleotides, the CDR3 is TGTGCCAGCAGGTCCAGTAGGGGGCCGACCTACAATGAGCAGTTCTTC.

The J gene is TRBJ2-1, the V gene TRBV4-1; 14 positions match TRBD2. Germline V gives CDR1 MGHRA, CDR2 YSYEKL. The length of the CDR3 is 13 residues. The junction had 3 bases not matched to a gene; V was cut back by 1 base and J by 16 bases. For the CDR3, the DNA is TGCGCCAGCAGCCAAGGACTAGCGGGAGGGCCATTCTTC. Translating it yields CASSQGLAGGPFF.

V and J are TRBV11-1 and TRBJ1-1; D remains unclear. There are 13 residues in the CDR3. The V gene lost 3 bases and the J gene lost 1 base, with 6 bases spanning the gap. The V gene's germline CDR1 is SGHAT and CDR2 FQDESV (reference sequence). The CDR3 nucleotides read TGTGCCAGCAGCTTTCAGTGGAACACTGAAGCTTTCTTT. This encodes CASSFQWNTEAFF.

This chain connects TRBV11-2 to TRBJ2-1; no definite D call. The ends were cut back, 3 bases at V and 6 bases at J, with 9 bases in the middle. The CDR3 has 13 amino acids. Germline V gene lookup returns CDR1 SGHAT and CDR2 FQNNGV. Written as DNA, the CDR3 is TGTGCCAGCAGCTTGTCGTTAGTCAATGAGCAGTTCTTC. Translation: CASSLSLVNEQFF.

The chain combines TRBV6-6 with TRBJ2-6, with a possible D match to TRBD1 (5 bases). The germline V and J ends were trimmed by 10 bases and 0 bases, with 13 bases remaining between them. The CDR3 covers 15 residues. The germline V gene has CDR1 MNHNY and CDR2 SVGAGI (reference sequence). In DNA, the CDR3 is TGTGCCACCTGGGGCGCCGCCTCTGGGGCCAACGTCCTGACTTTC. It codes for CATWGAASGANVLTF.

The chain couples TRBV5-1 to TRBJ1-1; D not resolved. Germline V gene data show CDR1 as SGHRS and CDR2 as YFSETQ. This CDR3 has 12 amino acids. V was cut by 6 bases and J by 1 base, with 7 bases left in between. This chain's CDR3 is CASTAGNTEAFF. The CDR3 coding sequence is TGCGCCAGCACGGCGGGGAACACTGAAGCTTTCTTT.

The V call is TRBV5-1, the J call TRBJ2-3; perhaps TRBD2 as D (5 bases). V shed 2 bases and J shed 0 bases, with 10 bases lying between them. The CDR3 is 15 amino acids. Germline CDR1 and CDR2: SGHRS and YFSETQ. The CDR3 DNA is TGCGCCAGCAGCTTCGGGGATCCCAGCACAGATACGCAGTATTTT. Translated, it gives CASSFGDPSTDTQYF.

V and J are TRBV5-1 and TRBJ1-2, with a possible D match to TRBD1 (5 bases). CDR1 is SGHRS, CDR2 YFSETQ, per germline. The CDR3 contains 14 residues. The V end was cut by 6 bases, the J end by 7 bases, with 19 bases between. In DNA, the CDR3 is TGCGCCAGCACTTACCAGGGTGAAATGCGTGGCTACACCTTC. Its protein is CASTYQGEMRGYTF. Variable domain in full (rest from reference TRBV5-1 and TRBJ1-2): KAGVTQTPRYLIKTRGQQVTLSCSPISGHRSVSWYQQTPGQGLQFLFEYFSETQRNKGNFPGRFSGRQFSNSRSEMNVSTLELGDSALYLCASTYQGEMRGYTFGSGTRLTVV.